Only a few counts were recorded for the clone carrying this TCR beta chain. The entry originates in a study of blood T cell repertoires in COVID-19. Germline CDR1 and CDR2: SGHAT and FQNNGV. The J segment lost 6 bases and the V segment lost 0 bases, leaving 8 bases of the junction unmatched. CDR3 size: 16 residues. Authors' data handling: Researchers report that nucleated cell counts were estimated from reference gene primer amplification. Some clones are missing from TCRdb's copy, which holds only in-frame ones; the method was immunoSEQ multiplex PCR. V and J calls and clone size are copied from that table; D and trimming were computed from the DNA. The sample lists some 140,000 clones; approximately 85% were seen once.

Sequencing used peripheral blood. The chain joins TRBV11-2 to TRBJ2-3, with TRBD2 matching 8 bases. This TCR was recovered from a human donor in a cohort sampled during active COVID-19. The CDR3 sequence: CASSLESGSFGDTQYF. The DNA for the CDR3 is TGTGCCAGCAGCTTAGAGAGCGGGAGTTTCGGGGATACGCAGTATTTT.